This TCR beta chain was recorded in a study of regulatory T cells in long-lasting Graves disease. Findings and caveats of the study: Fewer public clonotypes were shared by new patients (over 950) than by persistent patients (about 2,500). Rather than thyroid tissue, only peripheral blood underwent study. Accuracy might have suffered from few samples.

Assembly of TCR beta libraries relied on iRepertoire HTBI primers together with Arm-PCR of CDR3 regions. Original handling: Identification across samples found some 60 TRBV and 15 or so TRBJ segments. From the multiplex PCR reads, TCRdb called clonotypes with MiXCR, one entry per CDR3 protein. The V and J calls shown here were made by TCRdb, not taken from the authors' results. The sample contains 500,000 or so distinct CDR3 sequences, 16% of which appear only once. Sample time point: newly diagnosed GD, antithyroid drugs for less than 3 months. The TCR library was made from RNA that had been extracted from PBMCs in TRIzol. The germline V gene encodes CDR1 SGDLS and CDR2 YYNGEE. The CDR3 totals 15 residues. With 0 bases clipped from V and 3 bases from J, the junction kept 6 bases outside the gene matches. This clonotype was counted at least ten times. What it binds is not known. The same sample was also used in a study of T cells in Graves' hyperthyroidism and ophthalmopathy.

The receptor was isolated from a man aged 35 to 55 with Graves disease. V usage is TRBV9 and J usage is TRBJ2-7; 7 bases are shared with TRBD2. The sequencing used peripheral blood mononuclear cells (PBMCs), collected at new diagnosis, from a patient treated with antithyroid drugs. CDR3 loop: CASSVDAGVNYEQYF. CDR3 nucleotides: TGTGCCAGCAGCGTAGACGCGGGGGTTAACTACGAGCAGTACTTC.